These T cell receptor beta chains were read from a single sample in a study of blood T cell repertoires in COVID-19. TCRdb's table, derived via immunoSEQ multiplex PCR, lists solely in-frame clones and lacks some. There are 350,000 to 450,000 clones in the sample; around four fifths occur only once, and around 5% lies in the top ten. Sequenced sample: PBMCs or T cells enriched from blood (not recorded which). Every receptor here comes from a woman between 45 and 60 years old who had recovered from COVID-19. CDR3s include the opening cysteine and the closing phenylalanine or tryptophan. Fields, in order: V gene, J gene, clone size, D gene, CDR3 DNA, CDR3 protein. The D gene is left open where the match is weak. Some rows mark clone size as missing; the rest say once, few, many or name a class of expanded clone.

v_gene: TRBV6-6
j_gene: TRBJ1-2
abundance: NA
d_gene: NA
CDR3nt: TGTGCCAGCAGTTACGGAGCGTCTAACTATGGCTACACCTTC
CDR3aa: CASSYGASNYGYTF

v_gene: TRBV12-3/TRBV12-4
j_gene: TRBJ1-1
abundance: NA
d_gene: NA
CDR3nt: TGTGCCAGCCGATACCTGGGGGGCACTGAAGCTTTCTTT
CDR3aa: CASRYLGGTEAFF

v_gene: TRBV11-3
j_gene: TRBJ2-7
abundance: NA
d_gene: NA
CDR3nt: TGTGCCAGCAGCCCTCCGAGCTCCGCCGAGCAGTACTTC
CDR3aa: CASSPPSSAEQYF

v_gene: TRBV28
j_gene: TRBJ2-7
abundance: NA
d_gene: NA
CDR3nt: TGTGCCAGCAGTTACAGGGTTGGAGAGCAGTACTTC
CDR3aa: CASSYRVGEQYF

v_gene: TRBV7-3
j_gene: TRBJ2-3
abundance: NA
d_gene: TRBD2
CDR3nt: TGTGCCAGCAGCTTAAATGGAGCGGGAGGGCCAGCAGATACGCAGTATTTT
CDR3aa: CASSLNGAGGPADTQYF

v_gene: TRBV7-9
j_gene: TRBJ2-7
abundance: few
d_gene: NA
CDR3nt: TGTGCCAGCAGCTTAAAAATGGCGTCAACTAGCTCCTACGAGCAGTACTTC
CDR3aa: CASSLKMASTSSYEQYF

v_gene: TRBV3-1/TRBV3-2
j_gene: TRBJ2-7
abundance: NA
d_gene: TRBD2
CDR3nt: TGTGCCAGCAGCCAGATATCGGGGGGAGGTCATTACGAGCAGTACTTC
CDR3aa: CASSQISGGGHYEQYF

v_gene: TRBV16
j_gene: TRBJ2-1
abundance: NA
d_gene: NA
CDR3nt: TGTGCCAGCAGCCAGCTCTCGTCGGATGAGCAGTTCTTC
CDR3aa: CASSQLSSDEQFF

v_gene: TRBV5-1
j_gene: TRBJ1-2
abundance: NA
d_gene: TRBD1
CDR3nt: TGCGCCAGCAGCTCCGACAGGGTTCTGTCTGGTGGCTACACCTTC
CDR3aa: CASSSDRVLSGGYTF

v_gene: TRBV15
j_gene: TRBJ1-2
abundance: NA
d_gene: TRBD1
CDR3nt: TGTGCCACCAGCAGAGATTGGACAGGGATCTATGGCTACACCTTC
CDR3aa: CATSRDWTGIYGYTF

v_gene: TRBV7-8
j_gene: TRBJ2-7
abundance: NA
d_gene: NA
CDR3nt: TGTGCCAGCAGCTTGGGACATAGCTCCTACGAGCAGTACTTC
CDR3aa: CASSLGHSSYEQYF

v_gene: TRBV19
j_gene: TRBJ2-1
abundance: NA
d_gene: TRBD1
CDR3nt: TGTGCCAGTAGGCTCAGGGACAGCTCCTACAATGAGCAGTTCTTC
CDR3aa: CASRLRDSSYNEQFF

v_gene: TRBV5-4
j_gene: TRBJ2-2
abundance: NA
d_gene: TRBD1
CDR3nt: TGTGCCAGCAGCCCAGGGGGGACAGGTTGGACCGGGGAGCTGTTTTTT
CDR3aa: CASSPGGTGWTGELFF

v_gene: TRBV9
j_gene: TRBJ1-2
abundance: NA
d_gene: NA
CDR3nt: TGTGCCAGCAGCGTAGGCCTCGGGGGGGGCTATGGCTACACCTTC
CDR3aa: CASSVGLGGGYGYTF

v_gene: TRBV7-3
j_gene: TRBJ2-1
abundance: NA
d_gene: NA
CDR3nt: TGTGCCAGCAGCCTGGGGCCTGGCAATGAGCAGTTCTTC
CDR3aa: CASSLGPGNEQFF

v_gene: TRBV20-1
j_gene: TRBJ2-1
abundance: NA
d_gene: TRBD1
CDR3nt: TGCAGTGCTAGTGACCCGGGACAGGGGTTTCCCTACAATGAGCAGTTCTTC
CDR3aa: CSASDPGQGFPYNEQFF

v_gene: TRBV7-9
j_gene: TRBJ2-1
abundance: NA
d_gene: NA
CDR3nt: TGTGCCAGCAGCTTCCAGGTCAACAATGAGCAGTTCTTC
CDR3aa: CASSFQVNNEQFF

v_gene: TRBV7-2
j_gene: TRBJ2-3
abundance: few
d_gene: TRBD2
CDR3nt: TGTGCCAGCAGCTTGACTAGCGGGGGCCTGGGGGATACGCAGTATTTT
CDR3aa: CASSLTSGGLGDTQYF

v_gene: TRBV11-2
j_gene: TRBJ2-1
abundance: NA
d_gene: TRBD1
CDR3nt: TGTGCCAGCAGCTTAGCTTGGGACAGGGTCTACAATGAGCAGTTCTTC
CDR3aa: CASSLAWDRVYNEQFF

v_gene: TRBV12-3/TRBV12-4
j_gene: TRBJ1-2
abundance: NA
d_gene: NA
CDR3nt: TGTGCCAGCAGTCGCGACAGGAACTATGGCTACACCTTC
CDR3aa: CASSRDRNYGYTF

v_gene: TRBV5-1
j_gene: TRBJ1-4
abundance: NA
d_gene: TRBD1
CDR3nt: TGCGCCAGCAGCTGGGACAGGGCCTCAAATGAAAAACTGTTTTTT
CDR3aa: CASSWDRASNEKLFF

v_gene: TRBV6-5
j_gene: TRBJ1-4
abundance: NA
d_gene: NA
CDR3nt: TGTGCCAGCATGGGGCCGGCCGCGAATGAAAAACTGTTTTTT
CDR3aa: CASMGPAANEKLFF

v_gene: TRBV7-2
j_gene: TRBJ2-2
abundance: NA
d_gene: NA
CDR3nt: TGTGCCAGCAGCTTAGCCCGTGACACCGGGGAGCTGTTTTTT
CDR3aa: CASSLARDTGELFF

v_gene: TRBV9
j_gene: TRBJ1-1
abundance: NA
d_gene: NA
CDR3nt: TGTGCCAGCAGCGTAGTATCTGGGGCAAGTGAAGCTTTCTTT
CDR3aa: CASSVVSGASEAFF

v_gene: TRBV10-3
j_gene: TRBJ1-1
abundance: NA
d_gene: NA
CDR3nt: TGTGCCATCACCCAACGGGTTGACACTGAAGCTTTCTTT
CDR3aa: CAITQRVDTEAFF

v_gene: TRBV5-1
j_gene: TRBJ2-1
abundance: few
d_gene: TRBD2
CDR3nt: TGCGCCAGCAGCCCTATGGGACTAGCGGGAGGGAACAATGAGCAGTTCTTC
CDR3aa: CASSPMGLAGGNNEQFF

v_gene: TRBV19
j_gene: TRBJ1-5
abundance: NA
d_gene: NA
CDR3nt: TGTGCCACCTGGTCCGGGGGGCATCAGCCCCAGCATTTT
CDR3aa: CATWSGGHQPQHF

v_gene: TRBV4-3
j_gene: TRBJ1-2
abundance: few
d_gene: TRBD1
CDR3nt: TGCGCCAGCAGCCAAGATGGGACAGCGCCCTATGGCTACACCTTC
CDR3aa: CASSQDGTAPYGYTF

v_gene: TRBV11-3
j_gene: TRBJ2-1
abundance: NA
d_gene: NA
CDR3nt: TGTGCCAGCGAGGGAAGCTCCTACAATGAGCAGTTCTTC
CDR3aa: CASEGSSYNEQFF

v_gene: TRBV29-1
j_gene: TRBJ2-1
abundance: NA
d_gene: TRBD2
CDR3nt: TGCAGCGTTGAAGATCTGCTAGCGGGAGCGGATGAGCAGTTCTTC
CDR3aa: CSVEDLLAGADEQFF

v_gene: TRBV7-2
j_gene: TRBJ1-6
abundance: once
d_gene: TRBD1
CDR3nt: TGTGCCAGCAGCTTAGCAGGGGGCGCGGGGTCACCCCTCCACTTT
CDR3aa: CASSLAGGAGSPLHF

v_gene: TRBV24-1
j_gene: TRBJ1-2
abundance: NA
d_gene: NA
CDR3nt: TGTGCCACCAGTGACCGAGGGTCTAACTATGGCTACACCTTC
CDR3aa: CATSDRGSNYGYTF

v_gene: TRBV28
j_gene: TRBJ1-2
abundance: NA
d_gene: TRBD1
CDR3nt: TGTGCCAGCAGCAAAAGTACCCCGGACAGGGGGCGCACCTATGGCTACACCTTC
CDR3aa: CASSKSTPDRGRTYGYTF

v_gene: TRBV19
j_gene: TRBJ2-2
abundance: few
d_gene: TRBD2
CDR3nt: TGTGCCAGTAGTAAGGGACTAGCGCCCGGGGAGCTGTTTTTT
CDR3aa: CASSKGLAPGELFF

v_gene: TRBV5-6
j_gene: TRBJ1-5
abundance: NA
d_gene: NA
CDR3nt: TGTGCCAGCAGCTTGGGGCAGGGCGTGGGACAGCCCCAGCATTTT
CDR3aa: CASSLGQGVGQPQHF

v_gene: TRBV2
j_gene: TRBJ1-1
abundance: few
d_gene: TRBD1
CDR3nt: TGTGCCAGCAGTTACAGGGGGCTGCTGGAAATGAACACTGAAGCTTTCTTT
CDR3aa: CASSYRGLLEMNTEAFF

v_gene: TRBV5-6
j_gene: TRBJ1-5
abundance: NA
d_gene: NA
CDR3nt: TGTGCCAGCAGCTTGAGCGGGACGGGACAGCCCCAGCATTTT
CDR3aa: CASSLSGTGQPQHF

v_gene: TRBV11-2
j_gene: TRBJ2-1
abundance: few
d_gene: TRBD2
CDR3nt: TGTGCCAGCAGGGATCAACTAGCGGGCTCCTACAATGAGCAGTTCTTC
CDR3aa: CASRDQLAGSYNEQFF